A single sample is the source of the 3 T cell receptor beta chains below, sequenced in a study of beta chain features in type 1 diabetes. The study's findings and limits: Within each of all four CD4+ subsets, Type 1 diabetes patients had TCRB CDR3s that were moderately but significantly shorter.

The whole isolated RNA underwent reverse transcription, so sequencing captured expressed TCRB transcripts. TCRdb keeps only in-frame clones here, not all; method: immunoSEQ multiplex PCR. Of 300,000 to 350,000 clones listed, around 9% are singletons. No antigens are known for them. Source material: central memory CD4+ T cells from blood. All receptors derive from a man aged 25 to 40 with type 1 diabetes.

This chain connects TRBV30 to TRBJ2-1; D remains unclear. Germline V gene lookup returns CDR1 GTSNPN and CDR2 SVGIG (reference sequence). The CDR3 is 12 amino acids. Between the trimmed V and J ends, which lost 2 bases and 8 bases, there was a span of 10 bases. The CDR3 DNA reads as TGTGCCTGGAGTCCGACCTTGGATGAGCAGTTCTTC. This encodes CAWSPTLDEQFF.

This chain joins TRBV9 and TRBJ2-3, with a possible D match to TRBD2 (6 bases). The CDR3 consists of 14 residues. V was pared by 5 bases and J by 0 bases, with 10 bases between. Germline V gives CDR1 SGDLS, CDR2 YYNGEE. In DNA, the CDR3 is TGTGCCAGCAGTACGGGGGTCAGCACAGATACGCAGTATTTT. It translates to CASSTGVSTDTQYF.

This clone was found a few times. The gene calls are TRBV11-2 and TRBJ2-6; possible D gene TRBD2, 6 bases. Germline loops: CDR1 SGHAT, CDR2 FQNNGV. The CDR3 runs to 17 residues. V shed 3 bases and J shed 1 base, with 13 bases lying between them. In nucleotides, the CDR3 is TGTGCCAGCAGCTTCCGTGCCGGGACTTCTGGGGCCAACGTCCTGACTTTC. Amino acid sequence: CASSFRAGTSGANVLTF.